These 9 T cell receptor beta chains came from one sample sequenced in a study of metastatic and nonmetastatic thyroid tumors. TCRdb redid the clone calls on the PCR reads using MiXCR. The sample has under 20,000 clones, roughly 26% seen once; the top ten hold about 13%. Among the patients, none had received any treatment before thyroid surgery. What was sequenced was tumor tissue. The receptors were gathered from a female donor with papillary thyroid cancer or a benign thyroid nodule (not recorded which). Some clones in this sample may be carry-over from other donors' samples.

This clone was seen many times. The junction departs from germline at one end; a sequencing error may be responsible. The chain combines TRBV10-2 with TRBJ2-1; D gene ambiguous. The CDR3 runs to 14 residues. The germline CDR1 and CDR2 sequences are WSHSY and SAAADI. The CDR3 nucleotides read TGCGCCAGCAGTCAGTCCACCCCCTACAATGAGCAGTTCTTC. It encodes CASSQSTPYNEQFF.

In its sample, this clone was seen once. This sequence joins TRBV11-2 and TRBJ1-5; D might be TRBD1 (5 bases). V was clipped by 1 base and J by 5 bases, with 6 bases between them. This CDR3 has 13 amino acids. The germline CDR1 and CDR2 sequences are SGHAT and FQNNGV. CDR3 sequence: CASSLVGDQPQHF. CDR3 coding DNA: TGTGCCAGCAGCTTAGTAGGGGATCAGCCCCAGCATTTT.

This clone was seen many times. This chain connects TRBV2 to TRBJ1-5, with D possibly TRBD1 on 6 matching bases. The germline gives CDR1 SNHLY, CDR2 FYNNEI. This CDR3 has 15 residues. V lost 7 bases to trimming and J lost 3 bases, with 16 bases between them. The CDR3 protein is CASNRGQGYNQPQHF. The DNA for the CDR3 is TGTGCCAGCAACCGAGGGCAGGGGTACAATCAGCCCCAGCATTTT.

This clone was seen ten or more times. V usage is TRBV7-2 and J usage is TRBJ2-7, with 9 nucleotides matching TRBD1. Per the germline V gene, CDR1 is SGHTA and CDR2 is FQGNSA. This CDR3 is 14 amino acids long. V was pared by 4 bases and J by 3 bases, with 4 bases of the junction left unmatched. In DNA, the CDR3 is TGTGCCAGCAGCTCGGACAGGGGTGTCTACGAGCAGTACTTC. Translated, it gives CASSSDRGVYEQYF.

The V call is TRBV10-3, the J call TRBJ2-5, with TRBD1 as a possible D gene (6 bases). CDR1 is ENHRY, CDR2 SYGVKD, per germline. This CDR3 has 13 amino acids. Between the trimmed V and J ends, which lost 9 bases and 1 base, there was a span of 12 bases. CDR3 in amino acids: CAMQGSRQETQYF. In nucleotides, the CDR3 is TGTGCCATGCAGGGGTCACGCCAAGAGACCCAGTACTTC.

The V and J genes are TRBV6-1 and TRBJ2-3; the match to TRBD2 covers 7 bases. This CDR3 spans 15 amino acids. The junction had 8 bases not matched to a gene; V was cut back by 6 bases and J by 2 bases. The germline CDR1 and CDR2 sequences are MNHNS and SASEGT. The CDR3 loop is CASSLGSGVTDTQYF. CDR3 DNA sequence: TGTGCCAGCAGCCTAGGGAGCGGGGTCACAGATACGCAGTATTTT.

V usage is TRBV6-1 and J usage is TRBJ2-1; 8 bases line up with TRBD2. Trimming took 5 bases from V and 6 from J; bases not matched to a gene: 6. Germline-derived CDR1 and CDR2 are MNHNS and SASEGT. This CDR3 is built from 14 residues. The CDR3 protein is CASSLAGGPNEQFF. CDR3 DNA: TGTGCCAGCAGTCTTGCGGGAGGACCCAATGAGCAGTTCTTC.

The chain is built from TRBV6-1 and TRBJ1-5; the D gene is possibly TRBD1 (5 bases). CDR3 length equals 17 residues. In germline, CDR1 is MNHNS, CDR2 SASEGT. V was clipped by 6 bases and J by 3 bases, with 21 bases between them. DNA of the CDR3: TGTGCCAGCAGGACTCAGACTTTCCAAGGGGCCAATCAGCCCCAGCATTTT. Encoded protein: CASRTQTFQGANQPQHF.

This clone was picked up a small number of times. The chain couples TRBV28 to TRBJ2-7; either TRBD1 or TRBD2 may supply D (5 bases each). Between the trimmed V and J ends, which lost 2 bases and 6 bases, there was a span of 14 bases. This CDR3 is 14 amino acids long. Per the germline V gene, CDR1 is MDHEN and CDR2 is SYDVKM. The CDR3 DNA reads as TGTGCCAGCAGTTTAATCAATCAGGGAGCCGAGCAGTACTTC. Protein: CASSLINQGAEQYF.